Below are 9 T cell receptor beta chains sequenced from a single sample in a study of blood T cell repertoires in COVID-19. Here immunoSEQ multiplex PCR was the method, and the copy in TCRdb shows in-frame clones only, minus some. Among some 190,000 clones, roughly 84% were seen once, and the ten largest hold roughly 3.2%. Sequencing was done on a sample of PBMCs or T cells enriched from blood (not recorded which). The receptors originated from a woman aged 30 to 39 who had been exposed to COVID-19.

This clone has just one count. The V and J genes are TRBV6-5 and TRBJ1-5; D is uncertain. The V and J ends lost 9 bases and 7 bases respectively, with 13 bases between them. The germline V gene encodes CDR1 MNHEY and CDR2 SVGAGI. The CDR3 is 12 residues long. CDR3 in amino acids: CASHPLRQPQHF. The CDR3 DNA is TGTGCCAGTCACCCTCTCAGGCAGCCCCAGCATTTT.

This clone was seen a few times. The chain couples TRBV6-5 to TRBJ1-6; no clear D. The length of the CDR3 is 15 residues. From germline, CDR1 is MNHEY and CDR2 SVGAGI. Deletions cut 5 bases from V and 4 bases from J, with 12 bases between. CDR3 sequence (DNA): TGTGCCAGCAGTCGACCGGGGTATTATAATTCACCCCTCCACTTT. It is translated as CASSRPGYYNSPLHF.

This chain connects TRBV7-3 to TRBJ2-5, with D maybe TRBD2 (6 bases). Trimming cost V 8 bases and J 1 base, with 14 bases left between them. The CDR3 loop spans 14 amino acids. The germline CDR1 and CDR2 sequences are SGHTA and FQGTGA. The CDR3 spells CASAVAGLQETQYF. The CDR3 DNA follows: TGTGCCAGCGCCGTCGCGGGACTCCAAGAGACCCAGTACTTC. Variable domain in full (rest from reference TRBV7-3 and TRBJ2-5): GAGVSQTPSNKVTEKGKYVELRCDPISGHTALYWYRQSLGQGPEFLIYFQGTGAADDSGLPNDRFFAVRPEGSVSTLKIQRTERGDSAVYLCASAVAGLQETQYFGPGTRLLVL.

The rearrangement joins TRBV2 to TRBJ1-2; D is perhaps TRBD1 (5 bases). Germline V gene lookup returns CDR1 SNHLY and CDR2 FYNNEI. V was cut by 6 bases and J by 4 bases, with 9 bases left in between. The CDR3 covers 12 residues. The CDR3 region is CASREDTYGYTF. CDR3 bases: TGTGCCAGCAGAGAGGACACCTATGGCTACACCTTC.

This clone has just a few counts. This CDR3 reads CASSPSGGAPGELFF. In nucleotides, the CDR3 is TGTGCCAGCAGCCCGAGCGGGGGGGCTCCCGGGGAGCTGTTTTTT. The V gene is TRBV27, the J gene TRBJ2-2; 10 bases match TRBD2. Germline loops: CDR1 MNHEY, CDR2 SMNVEV (reference sequence). The CDR3 totals 15 residues. Trimming cost V 6 bases and J 6 bases; bases outside gene matches: 7.

The chain joins TRBV19 to TRBJ1-6, with D perhaps matching TRBD1 (5 bases). Trimming cost V 4 bases and J 5 bases, with 12 bases left between them. CDR3 length equals 15 residues. Germline V CDR1 and CDR2: LNHDA, SQIVND (reference sequence). CDR3 loop: CASSTQWGDNSPLHF. In nucleotides, the CDR3 is TGTGCCAGTAGTACCCAGTGGGGGGATAATTCACCCCTCCACTTT.

This clone was seen just once. This chain connects TRBV30 to TRBJ2-2, with D maybe TRBD1 (6 bases). This CDR3 contains 12 residues. Trimming cost V 4 bases and J 9 bases, with 12 bases left between them. Germline V gene data show CDR1 as GTSNPN and CDR2 as SVGIG (reference sequence). The CDR3 is CAWMGAFRELFF. The DNA for the CDR3 is TGTGCCTGGATGGGGGCGTTCCGGGAGCTGTTTTTT. The full variable domain, in which reference TRBV30 and TRBJ2-2 provide the parts outside the CDR3, is SQTIHQWPATLVQPVGSPLSLECTVEGTSNPNLYWYRQAAGRGLQLLFYSVGIGQISSEVPQNLSASRPQDRQFILSSKKLLLSDSGFYLCAWMGAFRELFFGEGSRLTVL.

The rearrangement joins TRBV19 to TRBJ1-2; D ambiguous. The CDR3 extends over 16 amino acids. CDR1 is LNHDA, CDR2 SQIVND, per germline (reference sequence). Between the trimmed V and J ends, which lost 0 bases and 8 bases, there was a span of 19 bases. The CDR3 loop is CASSIDFERSSRGYTF. The CDR3 nucleotides read TGTGCCAGTAGTATAGATTTCGAGAGATCATCGCGCGGCTACACCTTC.

The rearrangement uses TRBV25-1 and TRBJ2-3; 10 positions agree with TRBD2. Trimming removed 4 bases from V and 5 bases from J; junction bases left unmatched: 6. CDR1 and CDR2 from the germline V gene are MGHDK and SYGVNS. The CDR3 has 15 amino acids. CDR3 nucleotide sequence: TGTGCCAGCAGTGTAGTAGCGGGGGGTAGAGATACGCAGTATTTT. It codes for CASSVVAGGRDTQYF.